This TCR beta chain was retrieved from a study of CD8+CD57+ T cells in acquired aplastic anemia. Broader study findings: Fewer than 35 CD8+ CDR3 sequences occurred in both the patients and the controls.

The CDR3 covers 17 residues. V dropped 2 bases and J dropped 4; count of bases not matched to a gene: 3. Germline V lookup: CDR1 SGDLS, CDR2 YYNGEE. Sequenced patients had shown CD8+CD57+ cell expansion by flow cytometry. Patients were treatment-naive when blood was sampled. In this sample, this clonotype turned up many times. Its antigen is not identified. Both TCR beta VDJ combination and CDR3 sequence profiling were carried out. Genomic DNA was the template for this profiling. TCRdb re-called the reads through MiXCR, storing one row per CDR3 protein. The profile covers about 190,000 distinct CDR3 sequences, with roughly half appearing a single time and about 8.8% taken by the ten largest.

This TCR came from a human donor with aplastic anemia. The sample comprised sorted CD4+, CD8+, or CD8+CD57+ T cells (not recorded which) from PBMCs. This chain uses TRBV9 with TRBJ2-2, with 15 bases matching TRBD2. CDR3 nucleotides: TGTGCCAGCAGCGTGGGACTAGCGGGAGGATCCACCGGGGAGCTGTTTTTT. It codes for CASSVGLAGGSTGELFF. The full variable domain, with the rest looked up from reference TRBV9 and TRBJ2-2, is DSGVTQTPKHLITATGQRVTLRCSPRSGDLSVYWYQQSLDQGLQFLIQYYNGEERAKGNILERFSAQQFPDLHSELNLSSLELGDSALYFCASSVGLAGGSTGELFFGEGSRLTVL.